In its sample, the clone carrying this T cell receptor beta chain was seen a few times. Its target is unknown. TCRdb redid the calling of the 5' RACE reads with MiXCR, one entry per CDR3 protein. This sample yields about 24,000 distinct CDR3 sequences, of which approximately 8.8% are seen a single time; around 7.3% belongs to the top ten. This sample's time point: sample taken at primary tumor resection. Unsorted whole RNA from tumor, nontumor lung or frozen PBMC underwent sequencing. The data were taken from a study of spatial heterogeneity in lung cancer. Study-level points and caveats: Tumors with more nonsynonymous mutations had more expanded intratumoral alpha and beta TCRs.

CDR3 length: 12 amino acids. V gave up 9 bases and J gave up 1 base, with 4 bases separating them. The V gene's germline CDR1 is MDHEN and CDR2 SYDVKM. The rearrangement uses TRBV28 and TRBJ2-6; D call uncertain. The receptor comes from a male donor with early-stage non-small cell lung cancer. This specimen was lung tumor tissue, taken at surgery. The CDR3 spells CASFSGANVLTF. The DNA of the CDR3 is TGTGCCAGTTTTTCTGGGGCCAACGTCCTGACTTTC.